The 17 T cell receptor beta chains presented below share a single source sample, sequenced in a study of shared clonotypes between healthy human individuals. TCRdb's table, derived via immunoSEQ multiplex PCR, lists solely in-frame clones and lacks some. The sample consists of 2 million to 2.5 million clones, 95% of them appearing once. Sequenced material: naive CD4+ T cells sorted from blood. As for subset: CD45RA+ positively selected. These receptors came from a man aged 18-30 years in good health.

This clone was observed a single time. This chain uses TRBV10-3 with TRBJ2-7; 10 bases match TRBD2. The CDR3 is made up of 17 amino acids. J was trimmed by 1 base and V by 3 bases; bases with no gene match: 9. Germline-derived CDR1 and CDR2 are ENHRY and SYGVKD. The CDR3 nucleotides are TGTGCCATCAGTGAAGAAACAGGACTAGCGGAGTCCTACGAGCAGTACTTC. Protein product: CAISEETGLAESYEQYF.

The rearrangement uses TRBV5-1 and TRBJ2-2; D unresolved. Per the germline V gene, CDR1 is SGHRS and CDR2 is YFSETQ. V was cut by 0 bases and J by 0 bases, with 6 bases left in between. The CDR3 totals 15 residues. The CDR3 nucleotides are TGCGCCAGCAGCTTGGAATTTACGAACACCGGGGAGCTGTTTTTT. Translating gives CASSLEFTNTGELFF.

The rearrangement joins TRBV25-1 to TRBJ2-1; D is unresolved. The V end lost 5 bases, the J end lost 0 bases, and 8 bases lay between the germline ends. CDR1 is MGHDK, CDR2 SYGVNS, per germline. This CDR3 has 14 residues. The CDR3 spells CASSTVFSYNEQFF. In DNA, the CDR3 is TGTGCCAGCAGTACGGTATTCTCCTACAATGAGCAGTTCTTC.

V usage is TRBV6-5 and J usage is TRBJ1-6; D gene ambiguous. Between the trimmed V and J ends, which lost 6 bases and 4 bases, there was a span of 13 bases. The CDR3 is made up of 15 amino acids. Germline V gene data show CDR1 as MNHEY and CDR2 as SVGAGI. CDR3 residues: CASRPPNGYNSPLHF. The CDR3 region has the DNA TGTGCCAGCAGGCCCCCTAATGGGTATAATTCACCCCTCCACTTT.

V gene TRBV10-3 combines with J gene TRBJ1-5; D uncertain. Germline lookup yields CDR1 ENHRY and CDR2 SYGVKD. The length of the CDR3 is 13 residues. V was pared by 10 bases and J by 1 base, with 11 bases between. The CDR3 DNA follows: TGTGCCACCGGGTCAGCAAGCAATCAGCCCCAGCATTTT. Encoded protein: CATGSASNQPQHF.

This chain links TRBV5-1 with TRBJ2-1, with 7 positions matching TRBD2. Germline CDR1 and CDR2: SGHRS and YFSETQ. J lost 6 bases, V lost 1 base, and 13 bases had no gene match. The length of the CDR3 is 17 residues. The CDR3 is CASSLRREYYSGNEQFF. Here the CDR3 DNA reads TGCGCCAGCAGCTTGAGGCGGGAGTATTATAGCGGCAATGAGCAGTTCTTC.

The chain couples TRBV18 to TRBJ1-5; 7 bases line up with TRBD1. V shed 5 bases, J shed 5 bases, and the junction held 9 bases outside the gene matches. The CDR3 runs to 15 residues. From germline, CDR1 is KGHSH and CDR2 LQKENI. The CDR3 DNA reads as TGTGCCAGCTCATCTTCGACAGGGCGGGATCAGCCCCAGCATTTT. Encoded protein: CASSSSTGRDQPQHF.

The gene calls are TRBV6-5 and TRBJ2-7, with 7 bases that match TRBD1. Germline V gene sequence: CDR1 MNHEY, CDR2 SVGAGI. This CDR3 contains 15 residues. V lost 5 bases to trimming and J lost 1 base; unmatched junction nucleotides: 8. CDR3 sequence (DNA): TGTGCCAGCAGTCCCACAGGGGCGGTATCCTACGAGCAGTACTTC. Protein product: CASSPTGAVSYEQYF.

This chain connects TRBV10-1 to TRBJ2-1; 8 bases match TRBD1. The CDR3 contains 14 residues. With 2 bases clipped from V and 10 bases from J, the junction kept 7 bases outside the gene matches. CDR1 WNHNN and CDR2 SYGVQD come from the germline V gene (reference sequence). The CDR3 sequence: CASSERQGAKEQFF. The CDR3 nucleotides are TGCGCCAGCAGTGAGAGGCAGGGGGCTAAGGAGCAGTTCTTC.

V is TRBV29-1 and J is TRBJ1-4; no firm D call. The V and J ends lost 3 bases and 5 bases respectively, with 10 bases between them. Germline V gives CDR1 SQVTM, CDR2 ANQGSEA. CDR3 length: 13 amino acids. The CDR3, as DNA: TGCAGCGTTGAGACCTCTGGAAATGAAAAACTGTTTTTT. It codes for CSVETSGNEKLFF.

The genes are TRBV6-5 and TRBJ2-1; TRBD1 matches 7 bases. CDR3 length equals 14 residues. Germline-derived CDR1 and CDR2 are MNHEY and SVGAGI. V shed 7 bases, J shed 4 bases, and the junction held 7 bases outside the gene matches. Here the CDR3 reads CASKGQVPYNEQFF. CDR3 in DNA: TGTGCCAGCAAAGGACAGGTACCTTACAATGAGCAGTTCTTC.

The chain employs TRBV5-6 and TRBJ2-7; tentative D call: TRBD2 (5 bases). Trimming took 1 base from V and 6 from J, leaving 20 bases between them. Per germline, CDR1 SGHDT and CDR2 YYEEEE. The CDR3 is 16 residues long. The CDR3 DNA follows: TGTGCCAGCAGCTTGACCCCCGGGGAAGGCGCGGGCGAGCAGTACTTC. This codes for CASSLTPGEGAGEQYF. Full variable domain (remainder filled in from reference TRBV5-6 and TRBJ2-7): DAGVTQSPTHLIKTRGQQVTLRCSPKSGHDTVSWYQQALGQGPQFIFQYYEEEERQRGNFPDRFSGHQFPNYSSELNVNALLLGDSALYLCASSLTPGEGAGEQYFGPGTRLTVT.

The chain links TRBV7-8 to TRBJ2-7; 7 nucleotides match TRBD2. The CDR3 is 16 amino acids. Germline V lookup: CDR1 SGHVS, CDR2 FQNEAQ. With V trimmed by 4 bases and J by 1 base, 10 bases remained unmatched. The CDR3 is CASSSSIAGPSYEQYF. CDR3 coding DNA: TGTGCCAGCAGCTCCTCAATAGCGGGCCCGTCCTACGAGCAGTACTTC.

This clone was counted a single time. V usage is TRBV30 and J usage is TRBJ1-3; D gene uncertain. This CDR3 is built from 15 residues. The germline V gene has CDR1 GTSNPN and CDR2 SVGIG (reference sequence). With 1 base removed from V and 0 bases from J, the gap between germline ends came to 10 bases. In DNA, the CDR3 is TGTGCCTGGAGTGGTCTCGGGATCTCTGGAAACACCATATATTTT. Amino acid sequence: CAWSGLGISGNTIYF.

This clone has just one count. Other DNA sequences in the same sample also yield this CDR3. In DNA, the CDR3 is TGTGCCAGCAGTGTGGAGGGGGCGAACACCGGGGAGCTGTTTTTT. The encoded protein is CASSVEGANTGELFF. The rearrangement links TRBV2 to TRBJ2-2; D is possibly TRBD1 or TRBD2 (6 bases each). V was trimmed by 4 bases and J by 0 bases, leaving 9 bases between them. Germline V gives CDR1 SNHLY, CDR2 FYNNEI. The CDR3 spans 15 residues. Based on the CDR3 plus reference TRBV2 and TRBJ2-2, the full variable domain is EPEVTQTPSHQVTQMGQEVILRCVPISNHLYFYWYRQILGQKVEFLVSFYNNEISEKSEIFDDQFSVERPDGSNFTLKIRSTKLEDSAMYFCASSVEGANTGELFFGEGSRLTVL.

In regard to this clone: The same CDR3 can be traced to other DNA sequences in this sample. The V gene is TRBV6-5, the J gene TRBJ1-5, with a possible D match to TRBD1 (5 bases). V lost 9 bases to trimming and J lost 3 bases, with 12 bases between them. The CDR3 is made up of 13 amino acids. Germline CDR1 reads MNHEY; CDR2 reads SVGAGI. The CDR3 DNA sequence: TGTGCCAGTTCCCGGGACCCCAATCAGCCCCAGCATTTT. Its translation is CASSRDPNQPQHF.

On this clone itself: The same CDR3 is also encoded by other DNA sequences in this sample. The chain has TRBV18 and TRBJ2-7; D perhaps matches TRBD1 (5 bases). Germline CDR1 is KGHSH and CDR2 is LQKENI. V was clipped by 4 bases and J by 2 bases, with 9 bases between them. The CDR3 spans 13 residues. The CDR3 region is CASSLTGTYEQYF. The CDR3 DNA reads TGTGCCAGCTCACTCACAGGTACCTACGAGCAGTACTTC.